Below, 10 T cell receptor beta chains from the same sample are listed, as sequenced in a study of CD8+ T cells in alopecia areata. Extracted RNA was reverse transcribed, and the resulting cDNA served as sequencing template. TCRdb's table, derived via immunoSEQ multiplex PCR, lists solely in-frame clones and lacks some. The sample contains approximately 180,000 clones, over 50% of which appear only once. The input for sequencing was CD4+ T cells sorted from blood, taken at week 0. These receptors were obtained from a human donor with alopecia areata.

Here the CDR3 DNA reads TGCGCCAGCAGCCAACCCACGGGAGCGGGCAATCAGCCCCAGCATTTT. Translated, it gives CASSQPTGAGNQPQHF. The chain couples TRBV4-1 to TRBJ1-5; D uncertain. Looked up from germline, CDR1 is MGHRA and CDR2 is YSYEKL. Trimming took 2 bases from V and 2 from J, leaving 13 bases between them. The CDR3 sequence is 16 residues long.

V is TRBV29-1 and J is TRBJ2-7, with TRBD1 matching over 7 bases. Germline assignment: CDR1 SQVTM and CDR2 ANQGSEA. Germline trimming cut 6 bases from V and 6 bases from J; bases unmatched to any gene: 5. The CDR3 consists of 11 residues. In DNA, the CDR3 is TGCAGCGTGCAGGGGGTCGGCGAGCAGTACTTC. It is translated as CSVQGVGEQYF.

The chain combines TRBV5-6 with TRBJ2-7; TRBD1 agrees at 7 bases. CDR1 is SGHDT, CDR2 YYEEEE, per germline. This CDR3 region has 15 residues. With V trimmed by 4 bases and J by 1 base, 8 bases remained unmatched. The CDR3, as DNA: TGTGCCAGCAGCCCCAACAGGGGTTTGTCCTACGAGCAGTACTTC. It encodes CASSPNRGLSYEQYF.

This clone was seen a single time. The chain has TRBV9 and TRBJ1-2; no definite D call. V lost 0 bases and J lost 4, with 7 bases in between. CDR1 and CDR2 from the germline V gene are SGDLS and YYNGEE. This CDR3 spans 13 amino acids. The CDR3 nucleotides read TGTGCCAGCAGCGTAGCCGGAGTCTATGGCTACACCTTC. Translation gives CASSVAGVYGYTF.

The J gene is TRBJ2-3, the V gene TRBV29-1, with a weak D call TRBD1 (5 bases). V was cut by 7 bases and J by 0 bases, with 20 bases left in between. The length of the CDR3 is 16 residues. In germline, CDR1 is SQVTM, CDR2 ANQGSEA. The CDR3 sequence is CSAARRAISSTDTQYF. The CDR3 DNA reads TGCAGCGCCGCTCGCAGGGCTATCTCTAGCACAGATACGCAGTATTTT.

In this sample, this clone turned up once. The rearrangement uses TRBV27 and TRBJ1-2; 7 bases are a match to TRBD1. CDR1 and CDR2 from the germline V gene are MNHEY and SMNVEV (reference sequence). Trimming at V came to 0 bases and at J to 4 bases, leaving 8 bases not matched to a gene. The CDR3 runs 16 residues. Here the CDR3 DNA reads TGTGCCAGCAGTTTATCGGGACAGATCAGTCCCTATGGCTACACCTTC. It specifies CASSLSGQISPYGYTF.

Only one count was recorded for this clone. V and J are TRBV6-5 and TRBJ1-4, with no clear D. Trimming stripped 5 bases from V and 0 bases from J, with 10 bases between. CDR3 size: 15 residues. Germline CDR1 and CDR2: MNHEY and SVGAGI. The CDR3 region is CASSLGWTTNEKLFF. The CDR3 DNA sequence: TGTGCCAGCAGTCTTGGTTGGACAACTAATGAAAAACTGTTTTTT.

The chain has TRBV28 and TRBJ1-2; TRBD1 is a possible D gene (5 bases). CDR3 length: 12 residues. The V gene lost 5 bases and the J gene lost 8 bases, with 12 bases spanning the gap. Germline values: CDR1 MDHEN, CDR2 SYDVKM. DNA for the CDR3: TGTGCCAGCAGTGTCGGGGCGAAGGGCTACACCTTC. Its translation: CASSVGAKGYTF.

This clone was seen once. The chain joins TRBV4-2 to TRBJ2-5; weak D call: TRBD1 (5 bases). Germline CDR1 reads LGHNA; CDR2 reads YNFKEQ. The CDR3 runs to 14 residues. V lost 1 base to trimming and J lost 5 bases, with 11 bases between them. This CDR3 is CASSQGQAGETQYF. DNA of the CDR3: TGTGCCAGCAGCCAAGGGCAAGCAGGGGAGACCCAGTACTTC.

The rearrangement joins TRBV27 to TRBJ1-6; a possible D gene is TRBD1 (5 bases). The V and J ends lost 4 bases and 10 bases respectively, with 17 bases between them. The germline V gene has CDR1 MNHEY and CDR2 SMNVEV (reference sequence). The CDR3 length is 15 residues. The chain's CDR3 is CASSSLTEVSSPLHF. CDR3 nucleotides: TGTGCCAGCAGTTCCTTGACAGAAGTTAGCTCACCCCTCCACTTT.